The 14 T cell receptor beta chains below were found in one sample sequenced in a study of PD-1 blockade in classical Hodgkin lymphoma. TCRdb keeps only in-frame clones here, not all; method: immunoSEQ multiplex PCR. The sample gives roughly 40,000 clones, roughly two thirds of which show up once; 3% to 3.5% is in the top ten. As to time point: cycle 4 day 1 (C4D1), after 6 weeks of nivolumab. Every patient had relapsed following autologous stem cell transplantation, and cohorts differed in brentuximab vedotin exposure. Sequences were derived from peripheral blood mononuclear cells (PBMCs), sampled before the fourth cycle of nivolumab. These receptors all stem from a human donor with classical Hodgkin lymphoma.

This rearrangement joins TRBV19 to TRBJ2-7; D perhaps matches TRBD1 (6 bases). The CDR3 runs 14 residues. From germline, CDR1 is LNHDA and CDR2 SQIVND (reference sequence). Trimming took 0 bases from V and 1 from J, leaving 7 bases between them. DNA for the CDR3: TGTGCCAGTAGTATAGACAGGGGATCCTACGAGCAGTACTTC. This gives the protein CASSIDRGSYEQYF.

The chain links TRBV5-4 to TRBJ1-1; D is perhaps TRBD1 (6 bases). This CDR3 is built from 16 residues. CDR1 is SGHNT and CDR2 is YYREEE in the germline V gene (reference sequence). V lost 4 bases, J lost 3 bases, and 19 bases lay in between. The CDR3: CASSQGPPKGDTEAFF. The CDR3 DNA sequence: TGTGCCAGCAGCCAAGGGCCTCCTAAGGGGGACACTGAAGCTTTCTTT.

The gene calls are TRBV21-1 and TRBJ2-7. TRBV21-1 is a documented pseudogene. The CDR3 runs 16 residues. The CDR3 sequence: CASSKDYSGASYEQYF. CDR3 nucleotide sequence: TGTGCCAGCAGCAAAGACTACTCCGGGGCCTCCTACGAGCAGTACTTC.

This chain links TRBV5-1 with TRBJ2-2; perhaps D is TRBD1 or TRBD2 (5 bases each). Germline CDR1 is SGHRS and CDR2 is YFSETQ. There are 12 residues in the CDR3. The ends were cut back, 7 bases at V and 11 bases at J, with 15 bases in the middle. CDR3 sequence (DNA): TGCGCCAGCGGGGACGGGCCGGGAGAGCTGTTTTTT. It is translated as CASGDGPGELFF.

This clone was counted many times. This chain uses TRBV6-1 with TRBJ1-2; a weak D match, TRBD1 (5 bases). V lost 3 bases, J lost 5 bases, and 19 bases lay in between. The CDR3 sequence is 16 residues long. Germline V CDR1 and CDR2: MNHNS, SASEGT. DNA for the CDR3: TGTGCCAGCAGTGACCGGGACGCCGTCCACCCTTATGGCTACACCTTC. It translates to CASSDRDAVHPYGYTF.

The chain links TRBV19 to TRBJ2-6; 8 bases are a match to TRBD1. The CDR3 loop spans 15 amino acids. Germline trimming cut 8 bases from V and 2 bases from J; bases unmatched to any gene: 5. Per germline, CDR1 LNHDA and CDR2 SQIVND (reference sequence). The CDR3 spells CASYQGAPGANVLTF. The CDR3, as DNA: TGTGCCAGTTATCAGGGGGCTCCTGGGGCCAACGTCCTGACTTTC.

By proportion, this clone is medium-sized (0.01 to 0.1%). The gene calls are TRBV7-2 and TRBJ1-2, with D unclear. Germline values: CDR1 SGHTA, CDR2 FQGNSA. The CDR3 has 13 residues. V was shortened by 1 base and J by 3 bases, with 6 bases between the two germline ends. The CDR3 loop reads CASSLEPYYGYTF. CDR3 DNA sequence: TGTGCCAGCAGCTTAGAGCCTTACTATGGCTACACCTTC. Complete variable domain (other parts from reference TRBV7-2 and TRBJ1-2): GAGVSQSPSNKVTEKGKDVELRCDPISGHTALYWYRQSLGQGLEFLIYFQGNSAPDKSGLPSDRFSAERTGGSVSTLTIQRTQQEDSAVYLCASSLEPYYGYTFGSGTRLTVV.

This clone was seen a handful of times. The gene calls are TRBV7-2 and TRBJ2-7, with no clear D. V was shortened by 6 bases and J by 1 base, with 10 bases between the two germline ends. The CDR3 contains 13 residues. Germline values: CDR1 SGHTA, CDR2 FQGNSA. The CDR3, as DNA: TGTGCCAGCAGGAGCGTAGGATCCTACGAGCAGTACTTC. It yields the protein CASRSVGSYEQYF.

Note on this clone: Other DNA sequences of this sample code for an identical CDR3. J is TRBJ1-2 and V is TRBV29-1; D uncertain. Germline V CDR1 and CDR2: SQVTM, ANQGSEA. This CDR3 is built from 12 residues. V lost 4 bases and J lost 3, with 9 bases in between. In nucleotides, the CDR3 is TGCAGCGTTGTCGGCGGAGACTATGGCTACACCTTC. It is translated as CSVVGGDYGYTF.

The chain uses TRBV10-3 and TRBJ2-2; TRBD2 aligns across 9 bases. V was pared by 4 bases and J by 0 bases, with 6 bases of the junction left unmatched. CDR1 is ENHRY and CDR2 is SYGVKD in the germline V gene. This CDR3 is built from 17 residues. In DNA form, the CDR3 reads TGTGCCATCAGTGTCGGTAGCGGGGGATCGAACACCGGGGAGCTGTTTTTT. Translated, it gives CAISVGSGGSNTGELFF.

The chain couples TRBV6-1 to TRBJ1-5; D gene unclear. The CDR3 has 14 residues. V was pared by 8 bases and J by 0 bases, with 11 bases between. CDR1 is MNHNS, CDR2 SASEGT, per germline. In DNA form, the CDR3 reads TGTGCCAGCGCACTGGGATATAGCAATCAGCCCCAGCATTTT. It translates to CASALGYSNQPQHF.

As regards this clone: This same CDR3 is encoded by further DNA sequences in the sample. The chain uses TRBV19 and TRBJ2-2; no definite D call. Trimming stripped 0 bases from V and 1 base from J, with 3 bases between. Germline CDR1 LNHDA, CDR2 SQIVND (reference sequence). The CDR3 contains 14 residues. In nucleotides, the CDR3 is TGTGCCAGTAGTATAGATGGGAACACCGGGGAGCTGTTTTTT. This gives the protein CASSIDGNTGELFF.

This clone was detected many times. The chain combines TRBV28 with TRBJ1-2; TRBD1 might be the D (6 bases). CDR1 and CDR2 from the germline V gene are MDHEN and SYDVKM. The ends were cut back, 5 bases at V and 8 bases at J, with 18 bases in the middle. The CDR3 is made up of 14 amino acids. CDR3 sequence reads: CASSGGSVTYGYTF. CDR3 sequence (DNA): TGTGCCAGCAGTGGGGGCTCCGTTACTTACGGCTACACCTTC.

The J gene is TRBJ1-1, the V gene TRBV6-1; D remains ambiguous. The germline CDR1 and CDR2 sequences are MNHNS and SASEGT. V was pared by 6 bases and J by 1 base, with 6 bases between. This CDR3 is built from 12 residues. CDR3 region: CASRGGNTEAFF. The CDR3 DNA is TGTGCCAGCAGAGGAGGGAACACTGAAGCTTTCTTT.